This TCR beta chain was captured by sequencing in a study of cytomegalovirus exposure and HLA in healthy donors. It was with 60 Vbeta and 13 Jbeta primers that the PCR ran. Method: immunoSEQ multiplex PCR; TCRdb's copy keeps in-frame clones and lacks some. The table shows approximately 150,000 clones, with 80% to 90% occurring only once. Germline V gives CDR1 SGHKS, CDR2 YYEKEE (reference sequence). Trimming stripped 2 bases from V and 2 bases from J, with 17 bases between. This CDR3 region has 16 residues. The V and J genes are TRBV5-5 and TRBJ2-7, with D possibly being TRBD2 (5 bases). The sequencing input was PBMCs. The clonotype was recovered from a woman in her thirties in good health and CMV-seropositive. CDR3 nucleotide sequence: TGTGCCAGCAGCTTTATTATCCCCCGAGGGACCTACGAGCAGTACTTC. Protein product: CASSFIIPRGTYEQYF. Together with reference TRBV5-5 and TRBJ2-7, the CDR3 gives the full variable domain: DAGVTQSPTHLIKTRGQQVTLRCSPISGHKSVSWYQQVLGQGPQFIFQYYEKEERGRGNFPDRFSARQFPNYSSELNVNALLLGDSALYLCASSFIIPRGTYEQYFGPGTRLTVT.